The rows below give T cell receptor beta chains drawn from one sample of a study of blood T cell repertoires in COVID-19. Data came from immunoSEQ multiplex PCR; TCRdb stores just in-frame clones and leaves some out. The table lists hundreds of thousands of clones, roughly 89% of them singletons, with under 1.5% in the top ten. Sequencing was carried out using peripheral blood. The receptors here all came from a young woman with active or convalescent COVID-19. Each CDR3 is given with its conserved first and last residue. The D gene is left open where the match is weak. Rows give clone size only sometimes, using once, few, many, or a class for an expanded clone.

J gene: TRBJ1-1; CDR3 length: 15; V gene: TRBV5-5; D gene: -; clone size: -; CDR3 DNA: TGTGCCAGCAGCTTGGTTGGAGGAGTGAACACTGAAGCTTTCTTT; CDR3 protein: CASSLVGGVNTEAFF
J gene: TRBJ2-1; CDR3 length: 13; V gene: TRBV10-3; D gene: -; clone size: -; CDR3 DNA: TGTGCCACCACGGGGAGGCCCGAGAATGAGCAGTTCTTC; CDR3 protein: CATTGRPENEQFF
J gene: TRBJ1-2; CDR3 length: 16; V gene: TRBV2; D gene: -; clone size: -; CDR3 DNA: TGTGCCAGCAGTGGGCCCCAATTATTGGGGGAGGTTGGCTACACCTTC; CDR3 protein: CASSGPQLLGEVGYTF
J gene: TRBJ1-2; CDR3 length: 20; V gene: TRBV5-1; D gene: -; clone size: -; CDR3 DNA: TGCGCCAGCAGCTTGGGAGTCACTGCTCGCGGCCAGGGGAATGTCTATGGCTACACCTTC; CDR3 protein: CASSLGVTARGQGNVYGYTF
J gene: TRBJ2-7; CDR3 length: 14; V gene: TRBV5-4; D gene: -; clone size: -; CDR3 DNA: TGTGCCAGCAGCTTATTTGACAGCTCCTACGAGCAGTACTTC; CDR3 protein: CASSLFDSSYEQYF
J gene: TRBJ1-1; CDR3 length: 13; V gene: TRBV12-3/TRBV12-4; D gene: TRBD1; clone size: -; CDR3 DNA: TGTGCCAGCAGCGGACAGGGGGTAACTGAAGCTTTCTTT; CDR3 protein: CASSGQGVTEAFF
J gene: TRBJ2-3; CDR3 length: 16; V gene: TRBV5-5; D gene: TRBD2; clone size: -; CDR3 DNA: TGTGCCAGCAGGGATGTAGCGGGGGGGCCAGCAGATACGCAGTATTTT; CDR3 protein: CASRDVAGGPADTQYF
J gene: TRBJ2-1; CDR3 length: 13; V gene: TRBV27; D gene: -; clone size: -; CDR3 DNA: TGTGCCAGCAGTCCCTGGACTGGCTATGAGCAGTTCTTC; CDR3 protein: CASSPWTGYEQFF
J gene: TRBJ2-7; CDR3 length: 15; V gene: TRBV6-5; D gene: TRBD1; clone size: -; CDR3 DNA: TGTGCCAGCGAAGAAAGGACAGGGGGGCCCTACGAGCAGTACTTC; CDR3 protein: CASEERTGGPYEQYF
J gene: TRBJ1-6; CDR3 length: 13; V gene: TRBV5-1; D gene: -; clone size: few; CDR3 DNA: TGCGCCAGCAGTGCCGTAAGAGGTTCACCCCTCCACTTT; CDR3 protein: CASSAVRGSPLHF
J gene: TRBJ1-1; CDR3 length: 13; V gene: TRBV6-5; D gene: -; clone size: -; CDR3 DNA: TGTGCCAGCAGGCCAACAGTTAACACTGAAGCTTTCTTT; CDR3 protein: CASRPTVNTEAFF
J gene: TRBJ2-7; CDR3 length: 15; V gene: TRBV3-1/TRBV3-2; D gene: TRBD2; clone size: few; CDR3 DNA: TGTGCCAGCAGCCCCCAAGCGGGATCATACTACGAGCAGTACTTC; CDR3 protein: CASSPQAGSYYEQYF
J gene: TRBJ1-2; CDR3 length: 15; V gene: TRBV6-1; D gene: -; clone size: -; CDR3 DNA: TGTGCCAGCAGTGAAGCTATGGCGGTGAACTATGGCTACACCTTC; CDR3 protein: CASSEAMAVNYGYTF